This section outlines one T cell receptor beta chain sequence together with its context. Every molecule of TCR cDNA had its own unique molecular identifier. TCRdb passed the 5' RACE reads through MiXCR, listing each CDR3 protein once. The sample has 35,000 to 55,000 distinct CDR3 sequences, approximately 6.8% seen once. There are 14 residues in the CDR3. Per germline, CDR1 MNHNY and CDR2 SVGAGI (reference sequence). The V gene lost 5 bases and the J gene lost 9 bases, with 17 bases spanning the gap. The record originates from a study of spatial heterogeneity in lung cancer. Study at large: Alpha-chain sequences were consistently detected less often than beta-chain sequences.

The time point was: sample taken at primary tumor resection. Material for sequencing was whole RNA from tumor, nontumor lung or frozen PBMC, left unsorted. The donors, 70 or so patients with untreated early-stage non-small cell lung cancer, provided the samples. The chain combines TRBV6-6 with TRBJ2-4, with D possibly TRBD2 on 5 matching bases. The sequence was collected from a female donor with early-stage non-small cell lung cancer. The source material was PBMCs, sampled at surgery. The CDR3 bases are TGTGCCAGCAGTCCTACTTCATCGGGGAGCATTCAGTACTTC. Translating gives CASSPTSSGSIQYF.